This TCR beta chain emerged from a study of T cell responses to AZD1222 COVID-19 vaccine. TCRdb's table, derived via immunoSEQ multiplex PCR, lists solely in-frame clones and lacks some. The sample shows about 160,000 clones, roughly 94% of them seen only once. The V gene lost 7 bases and the J gene lost 7 bases, with 11 bases spanning the gap. The CDR3 is made up of 12 amino acids. Per the germline V gene, CDR1 is MDHEN and CDR2 is SYDVKM. The clonotype comes from an adult in good health. The rearrangement links TRBV28 to TRBJ1-5; the D gene is possibly TRBD1 (5 bases). The specimen comprised peripheral blood, sampled on day 0 of MenACWY control vaccination. The CDR3 protein is CASTLGHQPQHF. Here the CDR3 DNA reads TGTGCCAGCACCCTGGGGCACCAGCCCCAGCATTTT.